The clone carrying this TCR beta chain was detected many times. Its cognate antigen is unknown. Fresh peripheral blood, 9.5 to 10 ml of it, supplied the PBMCs. The data are from a study of T cells in Graves' hyperthyroidism and ophthalmopathy. With 4 bases removed from V and 5 bases from J, the gap between germline ends came to 12 bases. The CDR3 has 14 residues. In germline, CDR1 is SGHAT, CDR2 FQNNGV. RNA transcripts gave rise to amplified TCR beta CDR3 regions. The study used the HTBI primer set for a first-round RT-PCR of the TCR CDR3. TCRdb used MiXCR to reprocess the multiplex PCR reads, holding one entry per CDR3 protein. The table records 600,000 to 900,000 distinct CDR3 sequences, about a sixth of them present only once. General study results and limits: Blood also contained most expanded thyroid clonotypes above 0.001.

Source material: blood. This sequence originates from a man between 18 and 29 years old with Graves' hyperthyroidism. This chain joins TRBV11-2 and TRBJ2-1; unclear D gene. The CDR3 sequence is CASSSLGRNNEQFF. CDR3 sequence (DNA): TGTGCCAGCAGCTCCCTTGGCAGGAACAATGAGCAGTTCTTC.